This T cell receptor (beta chain) was obtained from a study of T cell responses to AZD1222 COVID-19 vaccine. Overall study results and limits: Repertoires in all cases were sampled only once the peak T cell response had passed.

V was pared by 2 bases and J by 0 bases, with 7 bases of the junction left unmatched. CDR3 size: 17 residues. Germline V gene lookup returns CDR1 SGHDT and CDR2 YYEEEE. Comment on this clone: The antigen is not known.

This table comes from immunoSEQ multiplex PCR, and its TCRdb copy is limited to in-frame clones, with some not included. The sample includes 110,000 or so clones, about 86% of them seen just once. The receptor's source is an adult who received the AZD1222 COVID-19 vaccine. The chain is built from TRBV5-6 and TRBJ1-3; TRBD1 agrees at 8 bases. The specimen was peripheral blood, collected 28 days after the second AZD1222 dose. The CDR3 DNA reads TGTGCCAGCAGCTTCGGACAGGGAACGTACTCTGGAAACACCATATATTTT. This encodes CASSFGQGTYSGNTIYF.